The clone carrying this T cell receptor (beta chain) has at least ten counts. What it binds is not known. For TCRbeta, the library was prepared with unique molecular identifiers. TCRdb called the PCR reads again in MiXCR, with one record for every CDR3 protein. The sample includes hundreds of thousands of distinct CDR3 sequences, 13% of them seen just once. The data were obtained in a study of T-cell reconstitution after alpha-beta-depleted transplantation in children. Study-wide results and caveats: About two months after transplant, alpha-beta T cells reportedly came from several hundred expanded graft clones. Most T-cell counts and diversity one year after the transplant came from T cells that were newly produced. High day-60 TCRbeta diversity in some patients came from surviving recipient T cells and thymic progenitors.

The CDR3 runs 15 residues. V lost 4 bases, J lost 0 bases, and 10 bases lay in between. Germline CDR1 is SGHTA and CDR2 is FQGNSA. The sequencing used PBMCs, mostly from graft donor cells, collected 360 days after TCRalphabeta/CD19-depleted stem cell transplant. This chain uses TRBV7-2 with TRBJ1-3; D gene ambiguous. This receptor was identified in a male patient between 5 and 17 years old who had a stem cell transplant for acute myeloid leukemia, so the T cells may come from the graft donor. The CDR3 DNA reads TGTGCCAGCAGCTCAGGACCGGTCTCTGGAAACACCATATATTTT. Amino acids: CASSSGPVSGNTIYF.